Shown below are 26 T cell receptor beta chains from a single sample sequenced in a study of blood T cells in healthy people across ages. A J-beta primer mix and a sample-barcoded 5' primer were used in a second PCR of roughly 6 to 12 cycles. Each CDR3 protein gets one entry after TCRdb re-called the 5' RACE reads with MiXCR. The data hold more than 900,000 distinct CDR3 sequences, with 25% to 35% observed a single time. The same data also contributed to another study, on T cells of mothers and their children.

Material for sequencing was blood. These receptors all come from a woman aged 40 to 50 in good health.

The chain combines TRBV20-1 with TRBJ1-2; TRBD1 is a possible D gene (6 bases). Germline lookup yields CDR1 DFQATT and CDR2 SNEGSKA (reference sequence). The V end was cut by 5 bases, the J end by 2 bases, with 18 bases between. This CDR3 comprises 15 residues. The CDR3 nucleotides read TGCAGTGCTCCTATTCAGGGGAGAGGGAACTATGGCTACACCTTC. Translating gives CSAPIQGRGNYGYTF.

This clonotype was detected only a few times. The rearrangement links TRBV5-1 to TRBJ1-6; tentatively, D is TRBD1 (6 bases). The CDR3 is 14 residues long. V lost 1 base and J 9 bases, leaving 11 bases between the germline ends. The V gene's germline CDR1 is SGHRS and CDR2 YFSETQ. CDR3 amino acids: CASSLWGPGSPLHF. The CDR3 DNA sequence: TGCGCCAGCAGCTTGTGGGGGCCTGGTTCACCCCTCCACTTT.

This clonotype was picked up a small number of times. The genes are TRBV3-1 and TRBJ2-5, with D perhaps given as TRBD1 or TRBD2 (5 bases each). CDR1 is LGHDT and CDR2 is YNNKEL in the germline V gene (reference sequence). V lost 0 bases, J lost 7 bases, and 6 bases lay in between. The CDR3 length is 12 residues. For the CDR3, the DNA is TGTGCCAGCAGCCAAGAGAGGGGGACCCAGTACTTC. It specifies CASSQERGTQYF.

This clonotype was seen repeatedly, ten times or more. V gene TRBV4-3 combines with J gene TRBJ1-1; tentatively, D is TRBD1 (6 bases). This CDR3 comprises 15 residues. Per germline, CDR1 LGHNA and CDR2 YSLEER. Trimming removed 1 base from V and 4 bases from J, with 13 bases in between. The CDR3: CASSQAGGGGTEAFF. In nucleotides, the CDR3 is TGCGCCAGCAGCCAAGCCGGGGGGGGCGGCACTGAAGCTTTCTTT.

This clonotype was found a few times. This chain links TRBV24-1 with TRBJ2-1; no clear D gene. The CDR3 is 15 amino acids. V was cut by 6 bases and J by 4 bases, with 15 bases left in between. Germline CDR1 and CDR2: KGHDR and SFDVKD. The CDR3, as DNA: TGTGCCACCAGTTCATCACTGCTGAGATACAATGAGCAGTTCTTC. This encodes CATSSSLLRYNEQFF.

The chain uses TRBV20-1 and TRBJ2-4, with 8 bases identical to TRBD1. CDR1 and CDR2 from the germline V gene are DFQATT and SNEGSKA (reference sequence). This CDR3 comprises 20 residues. V lost 1 base to trimming and J lost 0 bases; unmatched junction nucleotides: 17. Here the CDR3 DNA reads TGCAGTGCTAGAGGTCGGACAGGGCACTGGGGTACGCTAGCCAAAAACATTCAGTACTTC. Encoded protein: CSARGRTGHWGTLAKNIQYF.

The chain joins TRBV11-2 to TRBJ2-6, with D perhaps matching TRBD1 (5 bases). There are 15 residues in the CDR3. Germline-derived CDR1 and CDR2 are SGHAT and FQNNGV. Trimming took off 4 bases at V and 1 base at J, with 8 bases between the two ends. In DNA, the CDR3 is TGTGCCAGCAGCTCCAGACAGTCTGGGGCCAACGTCCTGACTTTC. Its translation is CASSSRQSGANVLTF.

This clonotype counts as medium-sized. The chain links TRBV12-3 or TRBV12-4 to TRBJ2-1; 10 nucleotides align to TRBD2. Unmatched junction bases numbered 5, after V lost 5 bases and J lost 4 bases. There are 15 residues in the CDR3. Here the CDR3 reads CASSRSGGKYNEQFF. CDR3 bases: TGTGCCAGCAGTCGTAGCGGGGGGAAATACAATGAGCAGTTCTTC.

V usage is TRBV9 and J usage is TRBJ1-2, with D tentatively TRBD1 (5 bases). Germline V gene lookup returns CDR1 SGDLS and CDR2 YYNGEE. The CDR3 covers 13 residues. Deletions cut 4 bases from V and 4 bases from J, with 11 bases between. This chain's CDR3 is CASSSAGAYGYTF. CDR3 sequence (DNA): TGTGCCAGCAGCTCCGCCGGGGCCTATGGCTACACCTTC. The complete variable domain, with remaining parts taken from reference TRBV9 and TRBJ1-2, reads DSGVTQTPKHLITATGQRVTLRCSPRSGDLSVYWYQQSLDQGLQFLIQYYNGEERAKGNILERFSAQQFPDLHSELNLSSLELGDSALYFCASSSAGAYGYTFGSGTRLTVV.

This clonotype has a handful of counts. The V gene is TRBV12-3 or TRBV12-4, the J gene TRBJ2-1; TRBD2 aligns across 15 bases. The junction had 17 bases not matched to a gene; V was cut back by 5 bases and J by 9 bases. CDR3 size: 19 residues. CDR3 sequence (DNA): TGTGCCAGCAGTCGCGTATATCCGGGACTAGCGGGGGGAAGTTCTGAGCAGTTCTTC. It is translated as CASSRVYPGLAGGSSEQFF.

The V call is TRBV5-1, the J call TRBJ1-1; D might be TRBD1 (6 bases). This CDR3 contains 16 residues. V was trimmed by 0 bases and J by 5 bases, leaving 17 bases between them. Per the germline V gene, CDR1 is SGHRS and CDR2 is YFSETQ. CDR3 in amino acids: CASSLELGHSVTEAFF. Here the CDR3 DNA reads TGCGCCAGCAGCTTGGAGTTGGGACACTCTGTAACTGAAGCTTTCTTT.

This clonotype has ten or more counts. The junction and the germline gene differ at one end; a read error may be behind it. The chain uses TRBV2 and TRBJ2-7, with 8 nucleotides matching TRBD1. The CDR3 has 13 amino acids. Germline CDR1 and CDR2: SNHLY and FYNNEI. The CDR3 spells CASSEQGAYGQYF. The CDR3 bases are TGTGCCAGCAGTGAGCAGGGGGCATACGGGCAGTACTTC.

The V and J genes are TRBV5-1 and TRBJ2-7; D uncertain. CDR1 is SGHRS and CDR2 is YFSETQ in the germline V gene. There are 13 residues in the CDR3. V lost 7 bases and J lost 3, with 14 bases in between. The CDR3 region has the DNA TGCGCCAGCGCCGAAACCGGTTACTACGAGCAGTACTTC. Amino acid sequence: CASAETGYYEQYF. Full variable domain (rest looked up from reference TRBV5-1 and TRBJ2-7): KAGVTQTPRYLIKTRGQQVTLSCSPISGHRSVSWYQQTPGQGLQFLFEYFSETQRNKGNFPGRFSGRQFSNSRSEMNVSTLELGDSALYLCASAETGYYEQYFGPGTRLTVT.

The chain recombines TRBV7-3 with TRBJ2-5; TRBD1 or TRBD2 may be the D gene (7 bases each). Germline V gene data show CDR1 as SGHTA and CDR2 as FQGTGA. There are 13 residues in the CDR3. V lost 4 bases, J lost 11 bases, and 17 bases lay in between. The CDR3 coding sequence is TGTGCCAGCAGCTCCAGGGGGGGGCGAAGGCAGTACTTC. The encoded protein is CASSSRGGRRQYF.

In its sample, this clonotype was seen a few times. The chain uses TRBV3-1 and TRBJ1-6; 10 bases align to TRBD1. Germline CDR1 LGHDT, CDR2 YNNKEL (reference sequence). CDR3 length equals 14 residues. V shed 5 bases, J shed 10 bases, and the junction held 5 bases outside the gene matches. The CDR3 sequence: CASSLGQGKSPLHF. Written as DNA, the CDR3 is TGTGCCAGCAGCTTGGGACAGGGGAAGTCACCCCTCCACTTT.

Turning to this clonotype: A junction end diverges from the germline sequence, so it may reflect a read error. The chain joins TRBV4-2 to TRBJ2-1; no clear D. The CDR3 loop spans 15 amino acids. The germline V gene has CDR1 LGHNA and CDR2 YNFKEQ. CDR3 loop: CVSSQAASSYNKQFF. The CDR3 DNA reads TGTGTCAGCAGCCAAGCAGCAAGCTCCTACAATAAGCAGTTCTTC.

The V and J genes are TRBV7-2 and TRBJ1-1, with D perhaps matching TRBD1 (6 bases). CDR3 length: 14 amino acids. CDR1 is SGHTA, CDR2 FQGNSA, per germline. V shed 0 bases and J shed 4 bases, with 9 bases lying between them. Here the CDR3 reads CASSLAGGTTEAFF. The CDR3 nucleotides are TGTGCCAGCAGCTTAGCAGGGGGAACCACTGAAGCTTTCTTT. The variable domain in full, completed from reference TRBV7-2 and TRBJ1-1, reads GAGVSQSPSNKVTEKGKDVELRCDPISGHTALYWYRQSLGQGLEFLIYFQGNSAPDKSGLPSDRFSAERTGGSVSTLTIQRTQQEDSAVYLCASSLAGGTTEAFFGQGTRLTVV.

This clonotype was seen only a few times. With a much larger clone just one base away, this may be a read error. The chain links TRBV18 to TRBJ2-7; D remains ambiguous. The CDR3 extends over 14 amino acids. V lost 6 bases, J lost 0 bases, and 12 bases lay in between. Per germline, CDR1 KGHSH and CDR2 LQKENI. The CDR3 spells CASSPWADSYEQYF. CDR3 DNA sequence: TGTGCCAGCTCGCCTTGGGCCGACTCCTACGAGCAGTACTTC.

A few counts support this clonotype. This chain uses TRBV3-1 with TRBJ1-6; D is possibly TRBD1 (5 bases). The CDR3 contains 13 residues. Germline values: CDR1 LGHDT, CDR2 YNNKEL (reference sequence). The CDR3 region is CAVQGLDNSPLHF. CDR3 DNA sequence: TGTGCGGTGCAGGGCCTGGATAATTCACCCCTCCACTTT.

This clonotype has only a few counts. This chain joins TRBV9 and TRBJ2-1; 10 nucleotides align to TRBD1. Per germline, CDR1 SGDLS and CDR2 YYNGEE. This CDR3 has 16 amino acids. V shed 0 bases and J 8 bases; nucleotides not matched to a gene: 8. This chain's CDR3 is CASSVVGQGSSYEQFF. CDR3 coding DNA: TGTGCCAGCAGCGTAGTGGGACAGGGGTCGTCTTATGAGCAGTTCTTC.

To note about this clonotype: Just one base apart from a much larger clone, this may be a read error. The chain links TRBV6-6 to TRBJ2-5, with TRBD2 matching over 8 bases. Germline V gene sequence: CDR1 MNHNY, CDR2 SVGAGI (reference sequence). V dropped 2 bases and J dropped 5; count of bases not matched to a gene: 10. This CDR3 contains 16 residues. DNA for the CDR3: TGTGCCAGCAGTTACCCGGGGCGGCCGGGAGGGGAGACCCAGTACTTC. Its protein is CASSYPGRPGGETQYF.

This clonotype occurred a few times. This chain uses TRBV27 with TRBJ1-1, with D uncertain. This CDR3 comprises 17 residues. V was clipped by 3 bases and J by 0 bases, with 17 bases between them. CDR1 and CDR2 (germline): MNHEY, SMNVEV (reference sequence). The CDR3 loop reads CASSFGNSPEVNTEAFF. DNA for the CDR3: TGTGCCAGCAGTTTTGGGAACAGCCCCGAGGTGAACACTGAAGCTTTCTTT.

The J gene is TRBJ1-1, the V gene TRBV27; 9 nucleotides align to TRBD1. Germline lookup yields CDR1 MNHEY and CDR2 SMNVEV (reference sequence). CDR3 size: 16 residues. With V trimmed by 6 bases and J by 1 base, 9 bases remained unmatched. CDR3 sequence reads: CASRLTGGVRNTEAFF. The DNA of the CDR3 is TGTGCCAGCAGACTGACAGGGGGTGTTAGGAACACTGAAGCTTTCTTT.

The chain uses TRBV7-9 and TRBJ2-7, with D perhaps TRBD2 (6 bases). V lost 1 base and J 2 bases, leaving 15 bases between the germline ends. Germline assignment: CDR1 SEHNR and CDR2 FQNEAQ (reference sequence). The CDR3 is 16 residues long. CDR3 sequence reads: CASSLDVGGRAYEQYF. For the CDR3, the DNA is TGTGCCAGCAGCTTAGATGTGGGGGGAAGGGCCTACGAGCAGTACTTC.

The chain is built from TRBV20-1 and TRBJ2-2; 12 positions match TRBD1. In germline, CDR1 is DFQATT, CDR2 SNEGSKA (reference sequence). Trimming at V came to 6 bases and at J to 1 base, leaving 9 bases not matched to a gene. The CDR3 is 17 residues long. The CDR3 nucleotides are TGCAGTGCACCCGGGACAGGGGGCTTCGAGAACACCGGGGAGCTGTTTTTT. This sequence encodes CSAPGTGGFENTGELFF.

Comment on this clonotype: A read error is possible here, since a much larger clone lies one base away. The genes are TRBV27 and TRBJ2-4; D possibly matches TRBD1 or TRBD2 (5 bases each). CDR3 length: 13 residues. Per germline, CDR1 MNHEY and CDR2 SMNVEV (reference sequence). V lost 5 bases and J 13 bases, leaving 18 bases between the germline ends. DNA of the CDR3: TGTGCCAGCAGTCCACGCCAGGGAGTGGGGCAGTACTTC. This sequence encodes CASSPRQGVGQYF.